This T cell receptor beta chain was sequenced for a study of T cell responses to AZD1222 COVID-19 vaccine. Study results and limitations: A rise in Spike-specific TCR breadth and depth followed two AZD1222 doses. The study reported that nearly half of spike-specific TCRs target unmutated variant regions.

A word on this clone: The antigen is not known.

TCRdb's copy holds only in-frame clones and misses some; the assay was immunoSEQ multiplex PCR. The sample includes about 200,000 clones, about 94% of them seen just once. Germline assignment: CDR1 KGHSH and CDR2 LQKENI. The V end was cut by 3 bases, the J end by 8 bases, with 11 bases between. CDR3 length: 13 residues. Second-dose intervals of approximately 4 or approximately 12 weeks were pooled. The chain couples TRBV18 to TRBJ2-1, with D possibly being TRBD2 (5 bases). The clonotype originates from an adult who received the AZD1222 COVID-19 vaccine. The input for sequencing was peripheral blood, taken 28 days after the second AZD1222 dose. In nucleotides, the CDR3 is TGTGCCAGCTCACCTGCCGAGGGCTATGAGCAGTTCTTC. Translated, it gives CASSPAEGYEQFF. Supplemented by reference TRBV18 and TRBJ2-1, the full variable domain reads NAGVMQNPRHLVRRRGQEARLRCSPMKGHSHVYWYRQLPEEGLKFMVYLQKENIIDESGMPKERFSAEFPKEGPSILRIQQVVRGDSAAYFCASSPAEGYEQFFGPGTRLTVL.